Following are 7 T cell receptor beta chains from one sample sequenced in a study of regulatory T cells in long-lasting Graves disease. As to time point: newly diagnosed GD, antithyroid drugs for less than 3 months. Preparation of the TCR library used RNA extracted from PBMCs. Investigators prepared the TCR beta libraries by applying iRepertoire HTBI primers and Arm-PCR of CDR3 regions. TCRdb re-called the multiplex PCR reads with MiXCR, one entry per CDR3 protein. The sample has about 350,000 distinct CDR3 sequences; around 15% are singletons. These data were also filed under a second study, of T cells in Graves' hyperthyroidism and ophthalmopathy.

The input for sequencing was peripheral blood mononuclear cells (PBMCs), taken at new diagnosis, from a patient treated with antithyroid drugs. The source of these receptors is a woman under 30 with Graves disease.

The genes are TRBV29-1 and TRBJ2-7, with TRBD1 matching 7 bases. The ends lost 0 bases at V and 0 bases at J; junction bases unmatched: 11. CDR3 size: 17 residues. Germline V gene lookup returns CDR1 SQVTM and CDR2 ANQGSEA. The CDR3 region is CSVEDWNSGGFSYEQYF. In DNA, the CDR3 is TGCAGCGTTGAAGATTGGAATTCAGGGGGTTTCTCCTACGAGCAGTACTTC.

This clonotype was found many times. DNA of the CDR3: TGTGCCAGCGGCCCTCTATGGACGGAGAAGGGAAACGAGCAGTACTTC. Translating it yields CASGPLWTEKGNEQYF. The chain carries TRBV6-1 and TRBJ2-7; D unclear. This CDR3 is built from 16 residues. Between the trimmed V and J ends, which lost 8 bases and 5 bases, there was a span of 25 bases. CDR1 MNHNS and CDR2 SASEGT come from the germline V gene.

This clonotype was observed many times. This chain joins TRBV20-1 and TRBJ2-1; 9 nucleotides agree with TRBD2. From germline, CDR1 is DFQATT and CDR2 SNEGSKA (reference sequence). This CDR3 is 17 amino acids long. The J segment lost 0 bases and the V segment lost 2 bases, leaving 8 bases of the junction unmatched. The CDR3 nucleotides read TGCAGTGCTAGACTTCTACTAGCGGGTAGCTCCTACAATGAGCAGTTCTTC. Its translation is CSARLLLAGSSYNEQFF.

The chain employs TRBV29-1 and TRBJ2-5; 7 bases are a match to TRBD2. From germline, CDR1 is SQVTM and CDR2 ANQGSEA. This CDR3 has 10 residues. The V segment lost 8 bases and the J segment 6 bases; nucleotides outside the gene matches: 3. DNA for the CDR3: TGCAGCTCGGGGGGAAAGACCCAGTACTTC. Translated, it gives CSSGGKTQYF. Looking up the rest from reference TRBV29-1 and TRBJ2-5 gives the full variable domain: SAVISQKPSRDICQRGTSLTIQCQVDSQVTMMFWYRQQPGQSLTLIATANQGSEATYESGFVIDKFPISRPNLTFSTLTVSNMSPEDSSIYLCSSGGKTQYFGPGTRLLVL.

The chain is built from TRBV9 and TRBJ2-3, with TRBD2 identical over 9 bases. There are 16 residues in the CDR3. Germline V gene data show CDR1 as SGDLS and CDR2 as YYNGEE. The V segment lost 1 base and the J segment 4 bases; nucleotides outside the gene matches: 7. DNA for the CDR3: TGTGCCAGCAGCGTACAGGGCGGGGGGGCAGCAGATACGCAGTATTTT. It encodes CASSVQGGGAADTQYF.

This clonotype was seen repeatedly, ten times or more. The J gene is TRBJ2-2, the V gene TRBV7-2; D unresolved. The CDR3 is 14 amino acids. V gave up 5 bases and J gave up 1 base, with 8 bases separating them. Germline lookup yields CDR1 SGHTA and CDR2 FQGNSA. The chain's CDR3 is CASSQRQNTGELFF. DNA of the CDR3: TGTGCCAGCAGCCAGAGACAGAACACCGGGGAGCTGTTTTTT.

This clonotype was recorded at least ten times. This chain joins TRBV7-2 and TRBJ2-7; possibly TRBD1 for D (6 bases). V gave up 4 bases and J gave up 0 bases, with 16 bases separating them. Germline assignment: CDR1 SGHTA and CDR2 FQGNSA. This CDR3 is 16 amino acids long. CDR3 sequence reads: CASSSQDRLLSYEQYF. CDR3 sequence (DNA): TGTGCCAGCAGCTCCCAAGACAGGCTGCTCTCCTACGAGCAGTACTTC.